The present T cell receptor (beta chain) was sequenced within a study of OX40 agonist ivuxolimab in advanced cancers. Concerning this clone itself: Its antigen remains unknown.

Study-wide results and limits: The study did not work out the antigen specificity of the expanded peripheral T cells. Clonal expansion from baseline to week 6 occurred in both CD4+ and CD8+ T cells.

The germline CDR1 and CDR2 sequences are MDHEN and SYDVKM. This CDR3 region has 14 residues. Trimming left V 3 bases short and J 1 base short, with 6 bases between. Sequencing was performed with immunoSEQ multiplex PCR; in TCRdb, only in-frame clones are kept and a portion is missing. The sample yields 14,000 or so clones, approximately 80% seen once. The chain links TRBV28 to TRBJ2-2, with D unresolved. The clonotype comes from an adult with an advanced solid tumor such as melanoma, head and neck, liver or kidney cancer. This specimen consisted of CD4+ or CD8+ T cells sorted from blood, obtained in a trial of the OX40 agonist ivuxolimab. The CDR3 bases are TGTGCCAGCAGTTTCGCCGGGAACACCGGGGAGCTGTTTTTT. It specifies CASSFAGNTGELFF. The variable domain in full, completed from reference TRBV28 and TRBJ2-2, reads DVKVTQSSRYLVKRTGEKVFLECVQDMDHENMFWYRQDPGLGLRLIYFSYDVKMKEKGDIPEGYSVSREKKERFSLILESASTNQTSMYLCASSFAGNTGELFFGEGSRLTVL.